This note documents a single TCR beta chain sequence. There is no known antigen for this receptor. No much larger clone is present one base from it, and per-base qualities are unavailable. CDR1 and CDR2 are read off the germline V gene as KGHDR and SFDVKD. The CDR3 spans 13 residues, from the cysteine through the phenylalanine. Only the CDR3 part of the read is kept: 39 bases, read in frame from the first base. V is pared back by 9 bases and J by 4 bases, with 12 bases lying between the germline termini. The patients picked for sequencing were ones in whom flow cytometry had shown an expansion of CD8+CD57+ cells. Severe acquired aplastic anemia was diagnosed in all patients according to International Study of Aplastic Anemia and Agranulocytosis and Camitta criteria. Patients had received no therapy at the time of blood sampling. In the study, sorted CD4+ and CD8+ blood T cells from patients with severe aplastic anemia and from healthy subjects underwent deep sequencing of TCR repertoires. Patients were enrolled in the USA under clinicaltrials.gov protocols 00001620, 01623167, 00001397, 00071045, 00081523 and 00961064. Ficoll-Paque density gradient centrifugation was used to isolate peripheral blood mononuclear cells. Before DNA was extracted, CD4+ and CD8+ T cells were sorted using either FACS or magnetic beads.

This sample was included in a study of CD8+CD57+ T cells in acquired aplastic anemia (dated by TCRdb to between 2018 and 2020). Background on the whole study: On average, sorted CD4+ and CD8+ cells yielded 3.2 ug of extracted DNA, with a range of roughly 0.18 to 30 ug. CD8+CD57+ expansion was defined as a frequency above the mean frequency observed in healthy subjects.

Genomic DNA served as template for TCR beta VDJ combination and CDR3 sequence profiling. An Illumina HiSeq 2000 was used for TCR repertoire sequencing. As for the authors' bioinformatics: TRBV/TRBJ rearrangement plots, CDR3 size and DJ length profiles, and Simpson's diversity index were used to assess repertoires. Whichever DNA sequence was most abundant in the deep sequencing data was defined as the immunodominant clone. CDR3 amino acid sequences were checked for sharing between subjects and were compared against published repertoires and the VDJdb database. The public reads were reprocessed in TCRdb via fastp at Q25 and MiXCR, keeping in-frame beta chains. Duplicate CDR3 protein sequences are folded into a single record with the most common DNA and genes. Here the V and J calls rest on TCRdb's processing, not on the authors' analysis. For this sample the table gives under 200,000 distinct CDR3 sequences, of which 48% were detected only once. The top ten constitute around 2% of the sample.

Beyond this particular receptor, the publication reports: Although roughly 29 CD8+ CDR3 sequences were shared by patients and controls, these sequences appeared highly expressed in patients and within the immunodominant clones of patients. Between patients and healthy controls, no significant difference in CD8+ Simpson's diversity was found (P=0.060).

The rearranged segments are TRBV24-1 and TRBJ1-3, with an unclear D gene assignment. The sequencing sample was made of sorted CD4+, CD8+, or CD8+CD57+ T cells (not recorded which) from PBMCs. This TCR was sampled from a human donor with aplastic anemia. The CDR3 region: CATQPSGGNTIYF. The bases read TGTGCCACCCAACCATCCGGGGGAAACACCATATATTTT.